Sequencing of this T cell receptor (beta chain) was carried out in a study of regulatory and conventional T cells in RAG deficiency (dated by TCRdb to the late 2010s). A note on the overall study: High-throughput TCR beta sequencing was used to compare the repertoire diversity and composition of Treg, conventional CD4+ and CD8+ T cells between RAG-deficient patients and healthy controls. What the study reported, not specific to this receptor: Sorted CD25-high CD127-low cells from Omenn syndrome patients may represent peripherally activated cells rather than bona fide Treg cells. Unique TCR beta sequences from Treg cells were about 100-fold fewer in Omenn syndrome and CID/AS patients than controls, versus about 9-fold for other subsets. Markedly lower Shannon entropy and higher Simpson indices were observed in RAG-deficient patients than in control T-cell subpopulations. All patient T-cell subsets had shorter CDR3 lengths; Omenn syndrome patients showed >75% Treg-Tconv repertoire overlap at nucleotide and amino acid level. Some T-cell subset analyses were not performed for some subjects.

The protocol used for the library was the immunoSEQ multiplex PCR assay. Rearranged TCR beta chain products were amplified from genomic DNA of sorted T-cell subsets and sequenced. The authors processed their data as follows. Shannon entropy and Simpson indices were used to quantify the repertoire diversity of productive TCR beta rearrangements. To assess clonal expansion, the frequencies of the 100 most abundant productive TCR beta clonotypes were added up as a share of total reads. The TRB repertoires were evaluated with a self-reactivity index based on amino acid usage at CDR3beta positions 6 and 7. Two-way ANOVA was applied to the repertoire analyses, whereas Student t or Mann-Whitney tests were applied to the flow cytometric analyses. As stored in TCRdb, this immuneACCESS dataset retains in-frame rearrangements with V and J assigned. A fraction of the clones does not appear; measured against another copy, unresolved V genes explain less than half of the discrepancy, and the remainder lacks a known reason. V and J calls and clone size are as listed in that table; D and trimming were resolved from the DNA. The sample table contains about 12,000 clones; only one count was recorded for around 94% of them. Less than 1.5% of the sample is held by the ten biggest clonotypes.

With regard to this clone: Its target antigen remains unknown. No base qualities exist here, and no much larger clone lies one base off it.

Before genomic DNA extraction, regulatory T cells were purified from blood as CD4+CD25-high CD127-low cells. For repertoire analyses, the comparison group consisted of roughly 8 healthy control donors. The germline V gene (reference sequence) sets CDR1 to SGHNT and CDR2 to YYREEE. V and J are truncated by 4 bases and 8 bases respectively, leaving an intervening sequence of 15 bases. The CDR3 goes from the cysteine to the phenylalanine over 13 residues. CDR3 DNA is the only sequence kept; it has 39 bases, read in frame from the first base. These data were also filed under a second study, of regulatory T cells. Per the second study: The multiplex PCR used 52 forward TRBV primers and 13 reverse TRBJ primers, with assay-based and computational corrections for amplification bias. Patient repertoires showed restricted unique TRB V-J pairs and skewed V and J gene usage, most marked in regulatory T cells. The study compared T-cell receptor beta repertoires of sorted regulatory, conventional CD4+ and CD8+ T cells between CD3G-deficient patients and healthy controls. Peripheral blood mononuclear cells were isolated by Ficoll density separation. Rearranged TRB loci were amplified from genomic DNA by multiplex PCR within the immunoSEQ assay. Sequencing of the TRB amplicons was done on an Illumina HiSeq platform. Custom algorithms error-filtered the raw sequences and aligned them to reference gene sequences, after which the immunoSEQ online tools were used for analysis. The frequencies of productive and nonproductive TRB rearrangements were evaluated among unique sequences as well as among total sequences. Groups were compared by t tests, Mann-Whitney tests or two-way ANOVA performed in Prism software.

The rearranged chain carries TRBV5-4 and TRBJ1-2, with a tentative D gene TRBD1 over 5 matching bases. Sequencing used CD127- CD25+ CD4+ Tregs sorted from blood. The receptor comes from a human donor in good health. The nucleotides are TGTGCCAGCAGCCTCAGGCCAGGGCGCGGCTACACCTTC. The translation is CASSLRPGRGYTF.